The 31 T cell receptor beta chains reported below all come from one sample, sequenced in a study of T-cell reconstitution after alpha-beta-depleted transplantation in children. Preparation of the TCRbeta library was carried out with unique molecular identifiers. MiXCR, run by TCRdb on the PCR reads, gives a single entry per CDR3 protein. The sample yields approximately 97,000 distinct CDR3 sequences, about 8% seen once. Here the sequenced sample was PBMCs, taken before TCRalphabeta/CD19-depleted stem cell transplant. These receptors all stem from a boy aged 2-9 years with acute lymphoblastic leukemia, due to receive a stem cell transplant.

This clonotype has a count of ten or more. This chain uses TRBV3-1 with TRBJ2-1; perhaps TRBD1 as D (6 bases). Between the trimmed V and J ends, which lost 10 bases and 0 bases, there was a span of 28 bases. CDR3 length: 19 amino acids. CDR1 is LGHDT and CDR2 is YNNKEL in the germline V gene (reference sequence). The CDR3 protein is CAICGPLSDRKGSYNEQFF. The CDR3 coding sequence is TGTGCCATCTGTGGGCCTCTTTCGGACAGAAAAGGCTCCTACAATGAGCAGTTCTTC.

There are a few counts of this clonotype. CDR3 nucleotides: TGTGCCAGCAGTTTGACTAGCGGGGAGTACTACGAGCAGTACTTC. It encodes CASSLTSGEYYEQYF. The rearrangement links TRBV27 to TRBJ2-7; TRBD2 aligns across 11 bases. Looked up from germline, CDR1 is MNHEY and CDR2 is SMNVEV (reference sequence). The CDR3 runs 15 residues. The J segment lost 3 bases and the V segment lost 3 bases, leaving 4 bases of the junction unmatched.

This clonotype was seen many times. This chain links TRBV10-3 with TRBJ1-1, with 10 nucleotides matching TRBD1. CDR3 length: 15 amino acids. Germline CDR1 and CDR2: ENHRY and SYGVKD. J lost 2 bases, V lost 6 bases, and 6 bases had no gene match. The CDR3, as DNA: TGTGCCATCAGAGCTAGACAGGGGGCAAACACTGAAGCTTTCTTT. Its protein product is CAIRARQGANTEAFF.

The chain carries TRBV5-1 and TRBJ2-3; tentative D call: TRBD2 (5 bases). The CDR3 spans 16 residues. The germline V and J ends were trimmed by 1 base and 1 base, with 13 bases remaining between them. In germline, CDR1 is SGHRS, CDR2 YFSETQ. The CDR3: CASSLSRVRRTDTQYF. The CDR3 region has the DNA TGCGCCAGCAGCTTGTCGCGGGTCCGCCGCACAGATACGCAGTATTTT.

This clonotype showed up just a few times. The chain links TRBV18 to TRBJ2-7; TRBD1 might be the D (6 bases). Deletions cut 3 bases from V and 7 bases from J, with 13 bases between. The CDR3 is 13 amino acids. Germline V gene data show CDR1 as KGHSH and CDR2 as LQKENI. In DNA, the CDR3 is TGTGCCAGCTCACCCTCAGGGGCCCGGGAGCAGTACTTC. Amino acid sequence: CASSPSGAREQYF.

V and J are TRBV5-5 and TRBJ2-1; 15 bases line up with TRBD2. V trimming: 2 bases; J trimming: 9 bases; junction bases outside the gene matches: 6. CDR1 is SGHKS, CDR2 YYEKEE, per germline (reference sequence). The CDR3 sequence is 16 residues long. CDR3 nucleotides: TGTGCCAGCAGCTTAGGACTAGCGGGGGGGCTTCGTGAGCAGTTCTTC. Protein: CASSLGLAGGLREQFF.

This chain uses TRBV7-9 with TRBJ2-3; D possibly corresponds to TRBD1 (5 bases). Germline loops: CDR1 SEHNR, CDR2 FQNEAQ (reference sequence). The CDR3 runs to 14 residues. The V gene lost 6 bases and the J gene lost 8 bases, with 18 bases spanning the gap. CDR3 sequence: CASSPQLQGATQYF. The DNA for the CDR3 is TGTGCCAGCAGTCCTCAACTACAAGGGGCTACGCAGTATTTT.

The chain carries TRBV10-3 and TRBJ2-3; D gene ambiguous. Between the trimmed V and J ends, which lost 4 bases and 0 bases, there was a span of 5 bases. The CDR3 is 13 residues long. Looked up from germline, CDR1 is ENHRY and CDR2 is SYGVKD. CDR3 loop: CAISGQSTDTQYF. The CDR3 DNA reads TGTGCCATCAGTGGACAAAGCACAGATACGCAGTATTTT.

This clonotype has only a few counts. The rearrangement joins TRBV3-1 to TRBJ2-7; D may be TRBD1 (6 bases). The CDR3 has 13 amino acids. With 4 bases removed from V and 5 bases from J, the gap between germline ends came to 12 bases. Germline loops: CDR1 LGHDT, CDR2 YNNKEL (reference sequence). CDR3 region: CASSPQGQDEQYF. The DNA of the CDR3 is TGTGCCAGCAGCCCGCAGGGACAAGACGAGCAGTACTTC.

The sample holds many counts of this clonotype. The rearrangement links TRBV20-1 to TRBJ1-2, with D unclear. This CDR3 region has 14 residues. The ends were cut back, 2 bases at V and 4 bases at J, with 14 bases in the middle. The V gene's germline CDR1 is DFQATT and CDR2 SNEGSKA (reference sequence). CDR3 nucleotides: TGCAGTGCTAGAAGGGCCCAGGAACTCTATGGCTACACCTTC. Amino acid sequence: CSARRAQELYGYTF.

This clonotype was counted at least ten times. This chain links TRBV7-8 with TRBJ1-5; no clear D. The germline V gene has CDR1 SGHVS and CDR2 FQNEAQ. CDR3 size: 15 residues. Trimming took 1 base from V and 0 from J, leaving 7 bases between them. For the CDR3, the DNA is TGTGCCAGCAGCTTAGATGGTAATAGCAATCAGCCCCAGCATTTT. Amino acids: CASSLDGNSNQPQHF.

This clonotype was found many times. The chain recombines TRBV6-5 with TRBJ2-1; 9 bases line up with TRBD1. The CDR3 is made up of 15 amino acids. The germline CDR1 and CDR2 sequences are MNHEY and SVGAGI. V shed 4 bases, J shed 8 bases, and the junction held 9 bases outside the gene matches. The CDR3 nucleotides read TGTGCCAGCAGTTCACGACAGGGGGGGTACGATGAGCAGTTCTTC. Its translation: CASSSRQGGYDEQFF.

The J gene is TRBJ2-7, the V gene TRBV5-1, with 9 nucleotides matching TRBD2. V trimming: 2 bases; J trimming: 3 bases; junction bases outside the gene matches: 15. The CDR3 covers 18 residues. Germline V gene data show CDR1 as SGHRS and CDR2 as YFSETQ. Here the CDR3 reads CASSFQAGGPYGIYEQYF. CDR3 bases: TGCGCCAGCAGCTTCCAAGCGGGGGGCCCATACGGGATCTACGAGCAGTACTTC.

There are a few counts of this clonotype. V usage is TRBV5-6 and J usage is TRBJ2-2; no definite D call. Trimming pared 2 bases from V and 6 bases from J, leaving 14 bases between. Germline V gene sequence: CDR1 SGHDT, CDR2 YYEEEE. This CDR3 has 15 amino acids. The CDR3 nucleotides are TGTGCCAGCAGCTTCGGAATAGCCAGACCCGGGGAGCTGTTTTTT. Amino acid sequence: CASSFGIARPGELFF. The whole variable domain, filled in from reference TRBV5-6 and TRBJ2-2, reads DAGVTQSPTHLIKTRGQQVTLRCSPKSGHDTVSWYQQALGQGPQFIFQYYEEEERQRGNFPDRFSGHQFPNYSSELNVNALLLGDSALYLCASSFGIARPGELFFGEGSRLTVL.

The chain has TRBV24-1 and TRBJ1-6; 9 bases match TRBD1. The CDR3 runs to 15 residues. Germline V gives CDR1 KGHDR, CDR2 SFDVKD. With V trimmed by 3 bases and J by 9 bases, 5 bases remained unmatched. CDR3 residues: CATSDGQGYPSPLHF. CDR3 DNA: TGTGCCACCAGTGATGGACAGGGGTACCCTTCACCCCTCCACTTT.

The chain uses TRBV2 and TRBJ2-1, with a weak D call TRBD1 (5 bases). The CDR3 runs 13 residues. Trimming cost V 4 bases and J 9 bases, with 13 bases left between them. The germline CDR1 and CDR2 sequences are SNHLY and FYNNEI. This CDR3 is CASSVGRAAEQFF. The CDR3 nucleotides read TGTGCCAGCAGTGTAGGCAGGGCGGCTGAGCAGTTCTTC.

This chain uses TRBV7-8 with TRBJ2-7; D is unresolved. The CDR3 has 16 residues. The V end was cut by 5 bases, the J end by 3 bases, with 20 bases between. Germline CDR1 SGHVS, CDR2 FQNEAQ. CDR3: CASSAPDTDRSYEQYF. CDR3 in DNA: TGTGCCAGCAGCGCACCCGACACAGACCGTAGCTACGAGCAGTACTTC.

This chain joins TRBV27 and TRBJ1-2; 7 nucleotides agree with TRBD1. J gave up 4 bases and V 0 bases, and 11 bases lay outside the gene matches. Germline V gene lookup returns CDR1 MNHEY and CDR2 SMNVEV (reference sequence). The CDR3 is made up of 17 amino acids. In nucleotides, the CDR3 is TGTGCCAGCAGTTTATCGCGCAGCCTGGGACAGCTCTATGGCTACACCTTC. Translated, it gives CASSLSRSLGQLYGYTF.

There are a few counts of this clonotype. This chain connects TRBV4-3 to TRBJ2-7, with no clear D. Germline V CDR1 and CDR2: LGHNA, YSLEER. The CDR3 covers 14 residues. The V end lost 1 base, the J end lost 2 bases, and 9 bases lay between the germline ends. In DNA, the CDR3 is TGCGCCAGCAGCCAAGTGCTAAACACCTACGAGCAGTACTTC. It encodes CASSQVLNTYEQYF.

The chain has TRBV29-1 and TRBJ2-1, with D possibly called TRBD1 or TRBD2 (5 bases each). Germline values: CDR1 SQVTM, CDR2 ANQGSEA. The germline V and J ends were trimmed by 3 bases and 3 bases, with 12 bases remaining between them. This CDR3 is built from 14 residues. Here the CDR3 reads CSVDEGLGYNEQFF. CDR3 bases: TGCAGCGTTGATGAGGGGTTGGGCTACAATGAGCAGTTCTTC.

The chain uses TRBV29-1 and TRBJ2-6; no firm D call. The CDR3 extends over 17 amino acids. Trimming took off 0 bases at V and 4 bases at J, with 16 bases between the two ends. The germline CDR1 and CDR2 sequences are SQVTM and ANQGSEA. The CDR3 is CSVEDGIGAKGANVLTF. CDR3 coding DNA: TGCAGCGTTGAAGATGGAATCGGAGCCAAGGGGGCCAACGTCCTGACTTTC.

This clonotype was picked up a small number of times. CDR3: CSAREGGEANVLTF. As DNA, the CDR3 is TGCAGTGCTAGAGAAGGAGGGGAGGCCAACGTCCTGACTTTC. The V and J genes are TRBV20-1 and TRBJ2-6; weak D call: TRBD2 (6 bases). Trimming left V 0 bases short and J 6 bases short, with 9 bases between. The germline gives CDR1 DFQATT, CDR2 SNEGSKA (reference sequence). The CDR3 covers 14 residues.

This clonotype was seen a handful of times. The rearrangement joins TRBV3-1 to TRBJ2-7; TRBD1 might be the D (6 bases). The CDR3 is 16 amino acids. V lost 1 base, J lost 3 bases, and 16 bases lay in between. Per the germline V gene, CDR1 is LGHDT and CDR2 is YNNKEL (reference sequence). CDR3 amino acids: CASSQAEQGRLYEQYF. Here the CDR3 DNA reads TGTGCCAGCAGCCAAGCTGAACAGGGTAGACTCTACGAGCAGTACTTC.

This clonotype has a count of ten or more. The rearrangement joins TRBV15 to TRBJ1-1; D is ambiguous. V lost 0 bases and J 1 base, leaving 12 bases between the germline ends. The CDR3 has 16 residues. Germline V lookup: CDR1 LNHNV, CDR2 YYDKDF (reference sequence). CDR3 region: CATSRDTRRRNTEAFF. The CDR3 region has the DNA TGTGCCACCAGCAGAGATACTCGGAGGAGGAACACTGAAGCTTTCTTT.

Ten or more counts support this clonotype. The V gene is TRBV12-3 or TRBV12-4, the J gene TRBJ2-2, with D hard to call. Trimming took off 3 bases at V and 3 bases at J, with 11 bases between the two ends. This CDR3 has 15 residues. CDR3 DNA sequence: TGTGCCAGCAGTTTTTTATCCCCGTACACCGGGGAGCTGTTTTTT. This encodes CASSFLSPYTGELFF.

There are a few counts of this clonotype. The chain has TRBV7-9 and TRBJ2-1, with TRBD2 identical over 12 bases. V dropped 3 bases and J dropped 8; count of bases not matched to a gene: 5. Germline-derived CDR1 and CDR2 are SEHNR and FQNEAQ (reference sequence). The CDR3 has 15 residues. CDR3 amino acids: CASSLGLAGGDEQFF. In nucleotides, the CDR3 is TGTGCCAGCAGCTTGGGCCTAGCGGGGGGGGATGAGCAGTTCTTC.

This clonotype was recorded many times. Written as DNA, the CDR3 is TGCAGCGTTTCCGAGACAGGAGGTGGCTACACCTTC. Translated: CSVSETGGGYTF. V usage is TRBV29-1 and J usage is TRBJ1-2, with a tentative D call TRBD1 (6 bases). Germline V gene sequence: CDR1 SQVTM, CDR2 ANQGSEA. This CDR3 has 12 residues. The V end lost 5 bases, the J end lost 7 bases, and 14 bases lay between the germline ends.

This clonotype was seen at least ten times. The V call is TRBV20-1, the J call TRBJ2-1; 8 bases align to TRBD2. CDR3 length: 13 amino acids. The trim removed 8 bases at V and 7 bases at J, leaving 10 bases unmatched. Germline loops: CDR1 DFQATT, CDR2 SNEGSKA (reference sequence). CDR3 in DNA: TGCAGTAGCACAGCGGGGGAGGTAAATGAGCAGTTCTTC. This gives the protein CSSTAGEVNEQFF.

In its sample, this clonotype was seen many times. V gene TRBV19 combines with J gene TRBJ2-1; 9 bases map to TRBD2. The V gene's germline CDR1 is LNHDA and CDR2 SQIVND (reference sequence). The junction had 5 bases not matched to a gene; V was cut back by 4 bases and J by 7 bases. The length of the CDR3 is 14 residues. CDR3 sequence: CASSKSGGLNEQFF. The CDR3 DNA reads TGTGCCAGTAGTAAAAGCGGGGGGCTTAATGAGCAGTTCTTC.

This clonotype was recorded a few times. V gene TRBV12-3 or TRBV12-4 combines with J gene TRBJ1-1, with D possibly being TRBD1 (6 bases). V was clipped by 6 bases and J by 0 bases, with 11 bases between them. This CDR3 has 14 residues. This CDR3 is CASRTGLMNTEAFF. CDR3 DNA sequence: TGTGCCAGCAGGACAGGCTTAATGAACACTGAAGCTTTCTTT.

The J gene is TRBJ2-1, the V gene TRBV6-5; the match to TRBD2 covers 10 bases. The germline gives CDR1 MNHEY, CDR2 SVGAGI. The CDR3 runs to 16 residues. V shed 4 bases, J shed 9 bases, and the junction held 12 bases outside the gene matches. CDR3 region: CASSFRTSGNVGEQFF. CDR3 sequence (DNA): TGTGCCAGCAGTTTCCGGACTAGCGGCAATGTGGGTGAGCAGTTCTTC.